Shown below are 20 T cell receptor beta chains from a single sample sequenced in a study of Ad26.COV2.S vaccination and SARS-CoV-2 variants. Sample treatment: 19 received Ad26.COV2.S at low or high dose, single or two shots; 5 received placebo; per-sample allocation not given. All samples were drawn on day 63, counting from the first vaccine or placebo injection. Profiled with immunoSEQ multiplex PCR; TCRdb holds only in-frame clones, not every one. Of a few hundred thousand clones in the sample, around 86% are singletons; the top ten hold more than 3%. The input for sequencing was peripheral blood, taken in a trial of Ad26.COV2.S vaccine versus placebo. Receptor source: a person aged 18-65 years who received the Ad26.COV2.S COVID-19 vaccine or a placebo.

The rearrangement links TRBV3-1 (or the pseudogene TRBV3-2) to TRBJ1-6, with no clear D. Germline V gene sequence: CDR1 LGHDT, CDR2 YNNKEL (reference sequence). CDR3 length: 14 residues. The V end lost 4 bases, the J end lost 2 bases, and 6 bases lay between the germline ends. CDR3 nucleotides: TGTGCCAGCAGCCCAGACACCTATAATTCACCCCTCCACTTT. It yields the protein CASSPDTYNSPLHF.

Only one count was recorded for this clone. The chain carries TRBV9 and TRBJ1-1, with D possibly TRBD1 on 6 matching bases. The V gene lost 3 bases and the J gene lost 1 base, with 10 bases spanning the gap. This CDR3 has 14 amino acids. The germline V gene encodes CDR1 SGDLS and CDR2 YYNGEE. The DNA for the CDR3 is TGTGCCAGCAGCGGGGAGGGGGAGAACACTGAAGCTTTCTTT. Its translation: CASSGEGENTEAFF.

CDR3 protein: CSAKGGPNTGELFF. In nucleotides, the CDR3 is TGCAGCGCCAAGGGAGGCCCGAACACCGGGGAGCTGTTTTTT. The rearrangement joins TRBV29-1 to TRBJ2-2; D perhaps matches TRBD2 (6 bases). The germline V and J ends were trimmed by 7 bases and 0 bases, with 12 bases remaining between them. From germline, CDR1 is SQVTM and CDR2 ANQGSEA. The length of the CDR3 is 14 residues.

The chain recombines TRBV10-2 with TRBJ1-3; D gene unclear. Germline CDR1 is WSHSY and CDR2 is SAAADI. The CDR3 loop spans 13 amino acids. With 4 bases removed from V and 8 bases from J, the gap between germline ends came to 12 bases. CDR3 DNA: TGCGCCAGCAGTGGGACGGAAACTTACACCATATATTTT. This gives the protein CASSGTETYTIYF.

The V gene is TRBV12-3 or TRBV12-4, the J gene TRBJ1-2; D call uncertain. The V and J ends lost 5 bases and 0 bases respectively, with 4 bases between them. This CDR3 comprises 12 residues. CDR3 protein: CASSITNYGYTF. CDR3 coding DNA: TGTGCCAGCAGTATCACTAACTATGGCTACACCTTC.

The chain couples TRBV19 to TRBJ1-6, with D unclear. V lost 3 bases, J lost 5 bases, and 23 bases lay in between. Germline CDR1 reads LNHDA; CDR2 reads SQIVND (reference sequence). The CDR3 runs 19 residues. CDR3: CASSIRRARSTLDNSPLHF. CDR3 sequence (DNA): TGTGCCAGTAGTATTAGGAGGGCGCGGTCGACACTCGATAATTCACCCCTCCACTTT.

This chain joins TRBV19 and TRBJ2-1, with unresolved D. V was cut by 6 bases and J by 4 bases, with 10 bases left in between. From germline, CDR1 is LNHDA and CDR2 SQIVND (reference sequence). This CDR3 region has 13 residues. CDR3 sequence: CASRDGLYNEQFF. CDR3 nucleotides: TGTGCCAGTAGGGATGGCCTATACAATGAGCAGTTCTTC.

V usage is TRBV10-3 and J usage is TRBJ2-5; no clear D gene. Germline loops: CDR1 ENHRY, CDR2 SYGVKD. Trimming shortened V by 6 bases and J by 5 bases, and 22 bases separated the two germline ends. This CDR3 is 16 amino acids long. The CDR3 loop is CAISENNAAGRETQYF. The CDR3 DNA follows: TGTGCCATCAGCGAGAATAACGCAGCCGGGCGTGAGACCCAGTACTTC.

This clone was picked up a small number of times. The chain couples TRBV6-5 to TRBJ1-1; no definite D call. V was shortened by 10 bases and J by 0 bases, with 12 bases between the two germline ends. The length of the CDR3 is 13 residues. Germline V gene sequence: CDR1 MNHEY, CDR2 SVGAGI. CDR3 in amino acids: CATQRHLNTEAFF. CDR3 DNA: TGTGCCACCCAGAGACACCTGAACACTGAAGCTTTCTTT.

The rearrangement links TRBV27 to TRBJ2-1; weak D call: TRBD2 (6 bases). The germline CDR1 and CDR2 sequences are MNHEY and SMNVEV (reference sequence). Trimming stripped 5 bases from V and 0 bases from J, with 14 bases between. The CDR3 is 16 amino acids. CDR3 sequence (DNA): TGTGCCAGCAGTCACTTTCTAGCGAGCTCCTACAATGAGCAGTTCTTC. Encoded protein: CASSHFLASSYNEQFF.

This sequence joins TRBV4-2 and TRBJ1-5; 7 bases agree with TRBD1. The trim removed 3 bases at V and 6 bases at J, leaving 8 bases unmatched. The CDR3 is 15 residues long. Germline CDR1 reads LGHNA; CDR2 reads YNFKEQ. This CDR3 is CASSHFTGDGQPQHF. As DNA, the CDR3 is TGTGCCAGCAGCCACTTTACAGGGGACGGTCAGCCCCAGCATTTT.

With respect to this clone: This sample also contains other DNA sequences that code for the same CDR3. The chain is built from TRBV7-3 and TRBJ2-1; no reliable D call. The CDR3 runs 12 residues. V lost 2 bases and J 8 bases, leaving 7 bases between the germline ends. CDR1 is SGHTA and CDR2 is FQGTGA in the germline V gene. The DNA for the CDR3 is TGTGCCAGCAGCTTAGTTGGGGATGAGCAGTTCTTC. This encodes CASSLVGDEQFF.

The chain carries TRBV7-2 and TRBJ1-5; 8 bases fit TRBD1. The CDR3 covers 16 residues. CDR1 SGHTA and CDR2 FQGNSA come from the germline V gene. V shed 5 bases and J 2 bases; nucleotides not matched to a gene: 8. CDR3 region: CASSPRTGMRNQPQHF. The CDR3 region has the DNA TGTGCCAGCAGCCCCAGGACAGGGATGCGCAATCAGCCCCAGCATTTT.

The J gene is TRBJ2-2, the V gene TRBV6-2 or TRBV6-3; D remains unclear. Germline V gene lookup returns CDR1 MNHEY and CDR2 SVGEGT. The length of the CDR3 is 16 residues. V gave up 0 bases and J gave up 1 base, with 9 bases separating them. For the CDR3, the DNA is TGTGCCAGCAGTTACTCCGCCACGCGGAACACCGGGGAGCTGTTTTTT. Translated, it gives CASSYSATRNTGELFF.

The count of this clone is one. This chain links TRBV4-3 with TRBJ2-1; D may correspond to TRBD1 or TRBD2 (5 bases each). The V end lost 1 base, the J end lost 4 bases, and 5 bases lay between the germline ends. Germline V lookup: CDR1 LGHNA, CDR2 YSLEER. This CDR3 has 13 residues. The CDR3 reads CASSQGGYNEQFF. For the CDR3, the DNA is TGCGCCAGCAGCCAAGGGGGGTACAATGAGCAGTTCTTC.

The chain employs TRBV29-1 and TRBJ1-2, with D possibly TRBD1 on 6 matching bases. The germline CDR1 and CDR2 sequences are SQVTM and ANQGSEA. Trimming took 2 bases from V and 13 from J, leaving 17 bases between them. The CDR3 is 12 residues long. For the CDR3, the DNA is TGCAGCGTTGAAACAGGGAATAGGGTGGGCACCTTC. Amino acid sequence: CSVETGNRVGTF.

This clone was detected a few times. This sequence joins TRBV5-8 and TRBJ1-1; possibly TRBD1 for D (5 bases). The CDR3 spans 15 residues. V shed 3 bases and J shed 3 bases, with 15 bases lying between them. Per the germline V gene, CDR1 is SGHTS and CDR2 is YDEGEE. CDR3 region: CASSSGVVGDTEAFF. The CDR3 DNA sequence: TGTGCCAGCAGCTCAGGAGTTGTAGGGGACACTGAAGCTTTCTTT. The variable domain in full, completed from reference TRBV5-8 and TRBJ1-1, reads EAGVTQSPTHLIKTRGQQATLRCSPISGHTSVYWYQQALGLGLQFLLWYDEGEERNRGNFPPRFSGRQFPNYSSELNVNALELEDSALYLCASSSGVVGDTEAFFGQGTRLTVV.

The rearrangement joins TRBV5-1 to TRBJ1-6, with D maybe TRBD1 (6 bases). The length of the CDR3 is 15 residues. The germline V and J ends were trimmed by 0 bases and 4 bases, with 8 bases remaining between them. Germline-derived CDR1 and CDR2 are SGHRS and YFSETQ. The CDR3 sequence is CASSLEQGYNSPLHF. CDR3 coding DNA: TGCGCCAGCAGCTTGGAACAGGGATATAATTCACCCCTCCACTTT. Together with reference TRBV5-1 and TRBJ1-6, the CDR3 gives the full variable domain: KAGVTQTPRYLIKTRGQQVTLSCSPISGHRSVSWYQQTPGQGLQFLFEYFSETQRNKGNFPGRFSGRQFSNSRSEMNVSTLELGDSALYLCASSLEQGYNSPLHFGNGTRLTVT.

The chain links TRBV5-1 to TRBJ2-1, with D maybe TRBD1 (6 bases). The CDR3 has 16 amino acids. CDR1 is SGHRS and CDR2 is YFSETQ in the germline V gene. V shed 0 bases and J shed 0 bases, with 10 bases lying between them. CDR3 in amino acids: CASSLEGESSYNEQFF. The CDR3 DNA follows: TGCGCCAGCAGCTTGGAGGGGGAAAGCTCCTACAATGAGCAGTTCTTC.

The count of this clone is one. CDR3 amino acids: CAWSEGGSQETQYF. The DNA for the CDR3 is TGTGCCTGGAGTGAGGGGGGCAGCCAAGAGACCCAGTACTTC. V usage is TRBV30 and J usage is TRBJ2-5, with D perhaps given as TRBD1 or TRBD2 (6 bases each). Trimming removed 1 base from V and 1 base from J, with 10 bases in between. Germline-derived CDR1 and CDR2 are GTSNPN and SVGIG (reference sequence). The CDR3 extends over 14 amino acids.